Listed below are T cell receptor beta chains from one sample, sequenced in a study of blood T cell repertoires in COVID-19. The table came from immunoSEQ multiplex PCR; TCRdb's copy has only in-frame clones and leaves some out. Among 150,000 to 200,000 clones, just over 90% were seen once, and the ten largest hold 1.5% to 2.5%. Sequenced input: peripheral blood. Receptors originate from a woman in her sixties with COVID-19, enrolled during active disease. Both conserved end residues are part of each CDR3. D genes are given only for firm matches. Where a row states a size, it is once, few, many or the class of an expanded clone; other rows omit it.

D	J	V	size	CDR3	DNA
TRBD2	TRBJ2-3	TRBV9	-	CASSVAASGGVTDTQYF	TGTGCCAGCAGCGTAGCGGCTAGCGGGGGGGTCACAGATACGCAGTATTTT
-	TRBJ2-7	TRBV5-1	once	CASTLGAGSYEQYF	TGCGCCAGCACCCTTGGGGCCGGGTCCTACGAGCAGTACTTC
TRBD1	TRBJ1-2	TRBV19	-	CASRQTGQGSGYTF	TGTGCCAGTAGACAAACAGGACAGGGGAGCGGCTACACCTTC
TRBD1	TRBJ1-5	TRBV6-1	once	CASTKTGERQPQHF	TGTGCCAGCACCAAAACAGGGGAAAGACAGCCCCAGCATTTT
-	TRBJ1-4	TRBV29-1	-	CSVAWTGGEKLFF	TGCAGCGTTGCCTGGACCGGGGGAGAAAAACTGTTTTTT
TRBD1	TRBJ1-5	TRBV6-5	-	CAIIRDSFINQPQHF	TGTGCCATAATCCGGGACAGTTTTATCAATCAGCCCCAGCATTTT
-	TRBJ1-5	TRBV19	-	CASSIRQLLSNQPQHF	TGTGCCAGTAGTATACGACAACTCCTTAGCAATCAGCCCCAGCATTTT
-	TRBJ1-6	TRBV14	-	CASSQEWTTRYNSPLHF	TGTGCCAGCAGCCAAGAGTGGACAACGCGCTATAATTCACCCCTCCACTTT
-	TRBJ1-5	TRBV7-9	-	CASSPTGQSNQPQHF	TGTGCCAGCAGCCCGACCGGACAGAGCAATCAGCCCCAGCATTTT
TRBD2	TRBJ2-3	TRBV27	-	CASSFGLAGVMTDTQYF	TGTGCCAGCAGTTTTGGTCTAGCGGGGGTAATGACAGATACGCAGTATTTT
TRBD1	TRBJ1-2	TRBV5-6	-	CASSRTGGDYTF	TGTGCCAGCAGCCGGACAGGGGGGGACTACACCTTC
-	TRBJ1-4	TRBV6-2/TRBV6-3	-	CASSYEEKLFF	TGTGCCAGCAGTTACGAGGAAAAACTGTTTTTT
TRBD1	TRBJ1-2	TRBV5-5	-	CASSLGQGAGYTF	TGTGCCAGCAGCTTGGGACAGGGGGCAGGCTACACCTTC
-	TRBJ1-5	TRBV5-5	-	CASSLDQYSNQPQHF	TGTGCCAGCAGCTTGGACCAGTATAGCAATCAGCCCCAGCATTTT
-	TRBJ1-1	TRBV6-5	-	CASSGVAEAFF	TGTGCCAGCAGCGGGGTGGCTGAAGCTTTCTTT